This T cell receptor beta chain was sequenced for a study of post-analysis software for immune sequencing data. Looking at the study overall: Secondary progressive, relapsing-remitting and progressive-relapsing multiple sclerosis were among the included disease courses. Study-level points and caveats: Controls' normalized Chao1 diversity significantly exceeded that of multiple sclerosis patients. F measure grouped same-batch samples tightly together. Four to six TRBV segments appeared more often in patients than in controls, and TRBV5-6, TRBV5-1 and TRBV20-1 were among these.

About this clonotype itself: Its antigen remains unidentified.

Every TCR beta cDNA library bore unique molecular identifiers. MiXCR, applied by TCRdb to the PCR reads, yields one record per CDR3 protein. The repertoire holds 700,000 to 900,000 distinct CDR3 sequences, approximately 44% seen once, with approximately 5% in the top ten. V was shortened by 5 bases and J by 0 bases, with 11 bases between the two germline ends. Germline V gene sequence: CDR1 SEHNR, CDR2 FQNEAQ (reference sequence). This CDR3 is 15 amino acids long. The chain links TRBV7-9 to TRBJ1-5, with no clear D. Material: blood. The origin of this receptor is a girl aged 10 to 17 with multiple sclerosis. For the CDR3, the DNA is TGTGCCAGCAGCCCAAGGGCAGATAGCAATCAGCCCCAGCATTTT. Translated, it gives CASSPRADSNQPQHF.